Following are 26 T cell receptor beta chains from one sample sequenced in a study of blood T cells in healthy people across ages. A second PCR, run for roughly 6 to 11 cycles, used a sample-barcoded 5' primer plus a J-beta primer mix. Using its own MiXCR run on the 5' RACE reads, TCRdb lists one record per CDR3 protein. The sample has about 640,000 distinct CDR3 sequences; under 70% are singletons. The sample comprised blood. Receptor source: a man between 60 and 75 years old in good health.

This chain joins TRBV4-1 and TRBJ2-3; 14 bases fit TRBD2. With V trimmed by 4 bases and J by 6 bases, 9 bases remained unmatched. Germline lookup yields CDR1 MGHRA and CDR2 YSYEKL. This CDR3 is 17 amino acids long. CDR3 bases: TGCGCCAGCAGCCCCGGACTAGCGGGGGGTAGACGGGATACGCAGTATTTT. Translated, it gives CASSPGLAGGRRDTQYF.

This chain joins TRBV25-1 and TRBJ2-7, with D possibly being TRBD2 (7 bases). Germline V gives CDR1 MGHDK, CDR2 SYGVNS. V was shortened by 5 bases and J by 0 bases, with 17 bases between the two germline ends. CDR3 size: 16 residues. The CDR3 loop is CASSPWGGPSSYEQYF. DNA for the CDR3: TGTGCCAGCAGTCCCTGGGGGGGCCCCAGCTCCTACGAGCAGTACTTC.

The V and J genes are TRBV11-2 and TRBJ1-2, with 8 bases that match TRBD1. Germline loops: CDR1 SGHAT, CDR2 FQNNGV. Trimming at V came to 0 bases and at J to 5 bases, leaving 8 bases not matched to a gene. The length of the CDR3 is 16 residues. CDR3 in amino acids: CASSLDPGQGGYGYTF. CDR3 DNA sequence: TGTGCCAGCAGCTTAGACCCCGGACAGGGTGGATATGGCTACACCTTC.

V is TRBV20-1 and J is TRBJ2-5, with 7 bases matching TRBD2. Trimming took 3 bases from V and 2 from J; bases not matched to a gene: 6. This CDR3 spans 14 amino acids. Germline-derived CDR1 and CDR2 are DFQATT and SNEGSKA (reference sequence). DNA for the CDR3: TGCAGTGCTAGGGGACGAGCGGGGCAAGAGACCCAGTACTTC. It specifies CSARGRAGQETQYF.

The CDR3 is CASTRLLANTQYF. CDR3 nucleotides: TGTGCCAGCACCAGACTCTTGGCCAATACGCAGTATTTT. The chain couples TRBV28 to TRBJ2-3; D gene uncertain. The germline V and J ends were trimmed by 7 bases and 7 bases, with 15 bases remaining between them. CDR1 is MDHEN and CDR2 is SYDVKM in the germline V gene. The CDR3 is 13 residues long.

CDR3 region: CSVEAAMNTEAFF. In DNA form, the CDR3 reads TGCAGCGTTGAAGCAGCTATGAACACTGAAGCTTTCTTT. The chain joins TRBV29-1 to TRBJ1-1; no firm D call. Trimming left V 1 base short and J 0 bases short, with 6 bases between. The CDR3 is made up of 13 amino acids. CDR1 is SQVTM and CDR2 is ANQGSEA in the germline V gene.

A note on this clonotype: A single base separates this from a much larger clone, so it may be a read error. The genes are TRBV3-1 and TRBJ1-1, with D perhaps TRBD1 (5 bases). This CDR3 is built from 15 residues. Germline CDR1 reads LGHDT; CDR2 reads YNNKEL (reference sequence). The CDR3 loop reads CASSQAVGEATEVFF. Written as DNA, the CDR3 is TGTGCCAGCAGCCAAGCGGTGGGGGAGGCCACTGAAGTTTTCTTT.

The CDR3 sequence is CASSLEGGSDSPLHF. In DNA, the CDR3 is TGCGCCAGCAGCTTGGAAGGGGGCAGTGATTCACCCCTCCACTTT. V usage is TRBV5-1 and J usage is TRBJ1-6; 7 bases line up with TRBD1. Germline values: CDR1 SGHRS, CDR2 YFSETQ. The CDR3 spans 15 residues. The V segment lost 0 bases and the J segment 8 bases; nucleotides outside the gene matches: 5.

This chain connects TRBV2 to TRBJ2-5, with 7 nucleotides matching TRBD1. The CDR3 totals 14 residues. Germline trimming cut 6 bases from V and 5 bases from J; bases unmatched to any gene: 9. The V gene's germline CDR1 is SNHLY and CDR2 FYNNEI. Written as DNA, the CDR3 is TGTGCCAGCAGCCGGGACCCACAGGGGGAGACCCAGTACTTC. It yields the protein CASSRDPQGETQYF.

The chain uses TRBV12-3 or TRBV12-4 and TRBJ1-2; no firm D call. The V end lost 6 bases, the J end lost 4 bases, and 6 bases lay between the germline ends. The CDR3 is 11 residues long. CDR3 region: CASRRPYGYTF. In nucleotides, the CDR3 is TGTGCCAGCAGACGACCCTATGGCTACACCTTC.

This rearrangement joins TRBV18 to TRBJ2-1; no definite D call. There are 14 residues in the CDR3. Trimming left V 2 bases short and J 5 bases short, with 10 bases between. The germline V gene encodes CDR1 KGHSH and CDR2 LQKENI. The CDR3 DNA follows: TGTGCCAGCTCACCATCGGCAGCAAACAATGAGCAGTTCTTC. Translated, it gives CASSPSAANNEQFF.

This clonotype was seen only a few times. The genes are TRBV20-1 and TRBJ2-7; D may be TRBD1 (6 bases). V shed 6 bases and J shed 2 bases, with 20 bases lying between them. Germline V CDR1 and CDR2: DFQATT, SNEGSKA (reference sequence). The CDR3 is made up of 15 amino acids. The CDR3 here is CSATSGQGLPYEQYF. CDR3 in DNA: TGCAGTGCCACCTCGGGGCAGGGGCTCCCCTACGAGCAGTACTTC.

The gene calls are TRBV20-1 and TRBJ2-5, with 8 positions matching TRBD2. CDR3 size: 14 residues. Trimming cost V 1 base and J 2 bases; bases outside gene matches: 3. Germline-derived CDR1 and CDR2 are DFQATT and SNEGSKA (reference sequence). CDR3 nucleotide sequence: TGCAGTGCTAGAGGCGAGCGGGAGCAAGAGACCCAGTACTTC. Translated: CSARGEREQETQYF.

In nucleotides, the CDR3 is TGTGCCAGCAGCAACCAACAGGGGAGGGGAAACTATGGCTACACCTTC. It codes for CASSNQQGRGNYGYTF. The chain recombines TRBV7-8 with TRBJ1-2, with TRBD1 matching 7 bases. The CDR3 runs to 16 residues. The V and J ends lost 5 bases and 2 bases, in that order; junction bases with no gene match: 11. The germline CDR1 and CDR2 sequences are SGHVS and FQNEAQ.

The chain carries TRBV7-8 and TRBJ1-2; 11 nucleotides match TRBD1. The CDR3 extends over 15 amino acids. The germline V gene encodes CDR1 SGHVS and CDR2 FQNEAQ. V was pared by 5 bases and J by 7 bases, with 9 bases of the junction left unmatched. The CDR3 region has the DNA TGTGCCAGCAGCACACGGACAGGGGGCAACAGTGGCTACACCTTC. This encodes CASSTRTGGNSGYTF.

The CDR3 is CASSPTLGQANTGELFF. The CDR3 region has the DNA TGTGCCAGCTCACCAACCCTGGGACAGGCGAACACCGGGGAGCTGTTTTTT. The chain couples TRBV18 to TRBJ2-2, with 8 bases fitting TRBD1. There are 17 residues in the CDR3. Germline CDR1 is KGHSH and CDR2 is LQKENI. V dropped 2 bases and J dropped 0; count of bases not matched to a gene: 5.

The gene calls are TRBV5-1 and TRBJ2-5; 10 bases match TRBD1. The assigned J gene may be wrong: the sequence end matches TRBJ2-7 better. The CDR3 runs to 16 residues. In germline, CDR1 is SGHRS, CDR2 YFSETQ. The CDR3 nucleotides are TGCGCCAGCAGCTTGGGTGGGACAGGGGTAGACTACGAGCAGTACTTC. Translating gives CASSLGGTGVDYEQYF.

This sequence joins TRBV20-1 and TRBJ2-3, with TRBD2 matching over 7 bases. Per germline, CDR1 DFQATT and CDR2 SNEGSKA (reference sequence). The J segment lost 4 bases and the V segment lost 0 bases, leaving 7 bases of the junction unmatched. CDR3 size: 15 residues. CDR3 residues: CSARDRGRAADTQYF. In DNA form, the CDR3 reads TGCAGTGCTAGAGATCGAGGGAGGGCCGCAGATACGCAGTATTTT.

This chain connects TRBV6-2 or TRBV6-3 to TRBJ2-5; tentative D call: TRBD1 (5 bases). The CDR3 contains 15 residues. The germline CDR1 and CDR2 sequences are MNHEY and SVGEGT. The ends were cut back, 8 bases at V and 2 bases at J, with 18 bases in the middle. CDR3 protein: CASRGDRDLQETQYF. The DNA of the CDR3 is TGTGCCAGCCGTGGAGACAGAGACTTACAAGAGACCCAGTACTTC.

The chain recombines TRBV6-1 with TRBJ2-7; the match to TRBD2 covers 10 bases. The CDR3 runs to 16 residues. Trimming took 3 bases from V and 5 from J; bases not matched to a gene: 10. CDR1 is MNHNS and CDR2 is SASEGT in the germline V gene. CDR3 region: CASSDMIAGGWDEQYF. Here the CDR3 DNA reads TGTGCCAGCAGTGATATGATAGCGGGGGGTTGGGACGAGCAGTACTTC.

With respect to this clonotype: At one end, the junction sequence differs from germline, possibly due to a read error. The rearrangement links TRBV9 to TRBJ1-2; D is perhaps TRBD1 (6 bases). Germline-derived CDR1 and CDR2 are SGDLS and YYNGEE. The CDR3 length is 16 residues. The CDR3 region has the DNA TGTGCCGGCAGCCCCAGCGGCGGGGGGGCCAACTATGGCTACACCTTC. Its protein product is CAGSPSGGGANYGYTF.

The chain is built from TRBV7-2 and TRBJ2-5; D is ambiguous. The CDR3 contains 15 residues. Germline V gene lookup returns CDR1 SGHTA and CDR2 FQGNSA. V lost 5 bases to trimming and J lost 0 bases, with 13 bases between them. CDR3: CASSAMVGYQETQYF. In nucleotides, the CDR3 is TGTGCCAGCAGCGCGATGGTGGGGTACCAAGAGACCCAGTACTTC.

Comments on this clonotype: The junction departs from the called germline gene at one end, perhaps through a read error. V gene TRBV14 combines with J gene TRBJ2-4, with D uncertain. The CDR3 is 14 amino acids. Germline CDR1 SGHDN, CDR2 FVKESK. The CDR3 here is CASSPQGFKNIRYF. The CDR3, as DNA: TGTGCCAGCAGCCCCCAAGGTTTCAAAAACATTCGGTACTTC.

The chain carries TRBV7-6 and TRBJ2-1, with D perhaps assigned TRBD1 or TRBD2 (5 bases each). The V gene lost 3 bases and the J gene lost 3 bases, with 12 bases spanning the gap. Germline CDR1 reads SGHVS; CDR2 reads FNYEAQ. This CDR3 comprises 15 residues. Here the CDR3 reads CASSLGEIGYNEQFF. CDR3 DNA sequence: TGTGCCAGCAGCTTGGGGGAGATTGGCTACAATGAGCAGTTCTTC.

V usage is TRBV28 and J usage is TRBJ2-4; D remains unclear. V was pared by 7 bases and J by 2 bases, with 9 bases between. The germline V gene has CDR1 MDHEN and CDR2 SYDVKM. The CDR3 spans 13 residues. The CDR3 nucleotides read TGTGCCAGCACACCGTCTTCCAAAAACATTCAGTACTTC. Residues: CASTPSSKNIQYF.

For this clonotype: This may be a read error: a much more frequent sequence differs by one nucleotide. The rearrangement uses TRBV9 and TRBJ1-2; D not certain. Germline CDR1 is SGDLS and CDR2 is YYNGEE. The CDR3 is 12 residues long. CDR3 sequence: CVSSVARYGYTF. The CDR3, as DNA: TGTGTCAGCAGCGTAGCGCGCTATGGCTACACCTTC.